Each of the 8 T cell receptor beta chains below was sequenced from the same sample in a study of Ad26.COV2.S vaccination and SARS-CoV-2 variants. Repertoires were generated with immunoSEQ multiplex PCR, while TCRdb's copy carries only in-frame clones and drops some. The sample carries roughly 320,000 clones, around 90% recorded once. Treatment meaning: 19 received Ad26.COV2.S at low or high dose, single or two shots; about 5 received placebo; per-sample allocation not given. It was on day 63 after the first vaccine or placebo injection that samples were taken. This specimen was peripheral blood, taken in a trial of Ad26.COV2.S vaccine versus placebo. The receptors were gathered from a person aged 18 to 65 who received the Ad26.COV2.S COVID-19 vaccine or a placebo.

The rearrangement links TRBV6-5 to TRBJ2-7; tentatively, D is TRBD1 (6 bases). From germline, CDR1 is MNHEY and CDR2 SVGAGI. The CDR3 has 13 residues. Between the trimmed V and J ends, which lost 5 bases and 3 bases, there was a span of 11 bases. CDR3 in amino acids: CASSLDRLYEQYF. In DNA, the CDR3 is TGTGCCAGCAGTCTCGACAGGCTCTACGAGCAGTACTTC.

The chain has TRBV5-1 and TRBJ2-5; no definite D call. Germline loops: CDR1 SGHRS, CDR2 YFSETQ. The CDR3 contains 11 residues. Trimming pared 0 bases from V and 10 bases from J, leaving 7 bases between. CDR3 DNA: TGCGCCAGCAGCTTGGGTGGGGTCCAGTACTTC. It is translated as CASSLGGVQYF.

The V and J genes are TRBV6-1 and TRBJ1-2; TRBD1 matches at 7 bases. J was trimmed by 5 bases and V by 2 bases; bases with no gene match: 5. The CDR3 extends over 14 amino acids. Germline CDR1 MNHNS, CDR2 SASEGT. The chain's CDR3 is CASSERGQRYGYTF. The CDR3 DNA reads TGTGCCAGCAGTGAACGGGGACAGAGATATGGCTACACCTTC.

V and J are TRBV4-1 and TRBJ2-1; 9 bases agree with TRBD2. Germline V CDR1 and CDR2: MGHRA, YSYEKL. J was trimmed by 0 bases and V by 0 bases; bases with no gene match: 9. There are 19 residues in the CDR3. In DNA, the CDR3 is TGCGCCAGCAGCCAAGATGGGACTAGCTGGGGGACCTCCTACAATGAGCAGTTCTTC. Its protein product is CASSQDGTSWGTSYNEQFF.

This sequence joins TRBV29-1 and TRBJ2-1, with no clear D. Germline CDR1 SQVTM, CDR2 ANQGSEA. V was pared by 5 bases and J by 4 bases, with 12 bases between. This CDR3 is built from 13 residues. CDR3 DNA: TGCAGCGTTCGGGCGATGGCTTACAATGAGCAGTTCTTC. Translation: CSVRAMAYNEQFF.

The chain links TRBV14 to TRBJ2-7, with 9 bases lining up with TRBD1. V shed 3 bases and J 2 bases; nucleotides not matched to a gene: 5. Germline V gives CDR1 SGHDN, CDR2 FVKESK. This CDR3 region has 15 residues. CDR3 amino acids: CASSHRDREPYEQYF. As DNA, the CDR3 is TGTGCCAGCAGCCACCGGGACAGGGAACCCTACGAGCAGTACTTC.

The rearrangement uses TRBV12-3 or TRBV12-4 and TRBJ2-2; D call uncertain. V dropped 6 bases and J dropped 6 bases, with 5 bases sitting between them. The CDR3 covers 11 residues. The CDR3 bases are TGTGCCAGCAGCACCTCCGGGGAGCTGTTTTTT. Its translation: CASSTSGELFF.

This clone was recorded once. V usage is TRBV19 and J usage is TRBJ1-2, with D maybe TRBD1 (5 bases). The V gene lost 7 bases and the J gene lost 5 bases, with 20 bases spanning the gap. The CDR3 totals 15 residues. Germline-derived CDR1 and CDR2 are LNHDA and SQIVND (reference sequence). The DNA for the CDR3 is TGTGCCAGTACCGAACAGGAGCGCTTGGGGTATGGCTACACCTTC. Protein: CASTEQERLGYGYTF.